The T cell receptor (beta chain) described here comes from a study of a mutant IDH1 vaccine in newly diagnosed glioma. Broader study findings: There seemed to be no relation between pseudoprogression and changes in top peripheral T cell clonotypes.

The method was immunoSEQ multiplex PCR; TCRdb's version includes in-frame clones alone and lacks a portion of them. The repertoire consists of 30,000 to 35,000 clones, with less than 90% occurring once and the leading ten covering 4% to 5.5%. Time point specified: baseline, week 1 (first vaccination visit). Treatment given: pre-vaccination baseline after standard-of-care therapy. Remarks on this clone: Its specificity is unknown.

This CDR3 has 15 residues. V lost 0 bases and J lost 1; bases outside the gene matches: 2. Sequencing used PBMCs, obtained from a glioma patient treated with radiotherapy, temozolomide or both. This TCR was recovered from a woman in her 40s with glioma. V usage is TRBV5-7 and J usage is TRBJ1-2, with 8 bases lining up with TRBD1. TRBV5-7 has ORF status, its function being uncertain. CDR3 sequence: CASSLGTGGNYGYTF. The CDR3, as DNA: TGTGCCAGCAGCTTGGGCACAGGGGGTAACTATGGCTACACCTTC.